These 8 T cell receptor beta chains originate from one sample sequenced in a study of blood T cell repertoires in COVID-19. The data were produced by immunoSEQ multiplex PCR, yet TCRdb's version contains in-frame clones alone and is incomplete. The top ten clones hold around 12% of a sample with a few hundred thousand clones, 70% to 90% of them seen once. Specimen: peripheral blood. These receptors came from a woman in her fifties or sixties with acute or convalescent COVID-19.

This clone appeared a single time. This rearrangement joins TRBV19 to TRBJ2-1, with TRBD2 identical over 10 bases. The V gene's germline CDR1 is LNHDA and CDR2 SQIVND (reference sequence). Unmatched junction bases numbered 12, after V lost 10 bases and J lost 9 bases. This CDR3 contains 14 residues. DNA of the CDR3: TGTGCCACTAGCGGGGGACCAATGGGGAGTGAGCAGTTCTTC. Its protein is CATSGGPMGSEQFF.

The chain uses TRBV5-1 and TRBJ2-1; D is possibly TRBD1 (5 bases). V lost 0 bases, J lost 9 bases, and 22 bases lay in between. CDR1 and CDR2 from the germline V gene are SGHRS and YFSETQ. The CDR3 has 17 residues. CDR3 sequence (DNA): TGCGCCAGCAGCTTGGAAACAGTGGGCAGGGTTGGGGTTGAGCAGTTCTTC. It is translated as CASSLETVGRVGVEQFF.

This clone showed up just once. The V gene is TRBV5-1, the J gene TRBJ2-1, with D tentatively TRBD1 (6 bases). V was shortened by 2 bases and J by 0 bases, with 9 bases between the two germline ends. The CDR3 length is 15 residues. CDR1 and CDR2 (germline): SGHRS, YFSETQ. CDR3 sequence reads: CASSFPGASYNEQFF. Written as DNA, the CDR3 is TGCGCCAGCAGCTTCCCAGGGGCCTCCTACAATGAGCAGTTCTTC.

This clone has just one count. V usage is TRBV28 and J usage is TRBJ2-7; 10 bases map to TRBD2. This CDR3 comprises 12 residues. Germline lookup yields CDR1 MDHEN and CDR2 SYDVKM. J was trimmed by 6 bases and V by 7 bases; bases with no gene match: 3. The chain's CDR3 is CASITSGTEQYF. For the CDR3, the DNA is TGTGCCAGCATTACTAGCGGGACCGAGCAGTACTTC. The variable domain in full, completed from reference TRBV28 and TRBJ2-7, reads DVKVTQSSRYLVKRTGEKVFLECVQDMDHENMFWYRQDPGLGLRLIYFSYDVKMKEKGDIPEGYSVSREKKERFSLILESASTNQTSMYLCASITSGTEQYFGPGTRLTVT.

This clone occurred once. The chain joins TRBV7-2 to TRBJ2-1; no reliable D call. Per germline, CDR1 SGHTA and CDR2 FQGNSA. The CDR3 extends over 13 amino acids. The V end lost 2 bases, the J end lost 7 bases, and 9 bases lay between the germline ends. CDR3 nucleotide sequence: TGTGCCAGCAGCTTACAGTTCGGGAATGAGCAGTTCTTC. It encodes CASSLQFGNEQFF.

The chain employs TRBV27 and TRBJ2-7; 10 bases are a match to TRBD2. This CDR3 region has 14 residues. CDR1 is MNHEY, CDR2 SMNVEV, per germline (reference sequence). J gave up 3 bases and V 3 bases, and 2 bases lay outside the gene matches. CDR3 bases: TGTGCCAGCAGTTTTCTAGCGGGAGACTACGAGCAGTACTTC. It codes for CASSFLAGDYEQYF.

The V call is TRBV28, the J call TRBJ1-2, with 7 bases lining up with TRBD1. V gave up 3 bases and J gave up 7 bases; unmatched junction bases: 8. Germline CDR1 is MDHEN and CDR2 is SYDVKM. This CDR3 contains 14 residues. The CDR3 sequence is CASSFEGAWGGYTF. The CDR3 DNA sequence: TGTGCCAGCAGTTTCGAGGGGGCCTGGGGTGGCTACACCTTC.

The chain combines TRBV7-2 with TRBJ2-1; TRBD2 matches 12 bases. V was pared by 3 bases and J by 6 bases, with 3 bases of the junction left unmatched. The V gene's germline CDR1 is SGHTA and CDR2 FQGNSA. The CDR3 runs 15 residues. CDR3 protein: CASSLASGRVNEQFF. In nucleotides, the CDR3 is TGTGCCAGCAGCTTGGCTAGCGGGAGGGTCAATGAGCAGTTCTTC.